This entry lists 24 T cell receptor beta chains sequenced from one sample in a study of blood T cell repertoires in COVID-19 (dated by TCRdb to 2018 to 2020). Library preparation employed the immunoSEQ multiplex PCR assay. TCRdb stores this immuneACCESS table with in-frame sequences only. Part of the clones is absent; in the studies checked, under half of the shortfall reflects unresolved V genes, and no reason is known for the rest. Across this sample there are 35,000 to 45,000 clones, with roughly 92% seen only once. The ten largest clones take up about a tenth of the sample. The sequenced material came from peripheral blood. Every receptor here comes from a man aged 50-59 years with active COVID-19.

The chain recombines TRBV2 with TRBJ1-6; tentative D call: TRBD1 (5 bases). The V and J ends lost 4 bases and 10 bases respectively, with 23 bases between them. Looked up from germline, CDR1 is SNHLY and CDR2 is FYNNEI. The CDR3 consists of 17 residues. CDR3 sequence (DNA): TGTGCCAGCAGTGTCGCCCCTCCGGGACTCAACGGATCACCCCTCCACTTT. Translating gives CASSVAPPGLNGSPLHF.

V is TRBV9 and J is TRBJ2-2; D might be TRBD2 (7 bases). V lost 4 bases to trimming and J lost 5 bases, with 18 bases between them. This CDR3 has 16 amino acids. Germline loops: CDR1 SGDLS, CDR2 YYNGEE. The CDR3 DNA is TGTGCCAGCAGCTCAAACCGGGGGGCGAGGACCGGGGAGCTGTTTTTT. Residues: CASSSNRGARTGELFF.

The chain is built from TRBV18 and TRBJ1-1; 11 positions agree with TRBD1. V was pared by 1 base and J by 6 bases, with 10 bases of the junction left unmatched. The CDR3 has 17 amino acids. Germline V gene sequence: CDR1 KGHSH, CDR2 LQKENI. CDR3 DNA: TGTGCCAGCTCACCACATAAAGTCGGGACAGGGGGATCTGAAGCTTTCTTT. It encodes CASSPHKVGTGGSEAFF.

CDR3 region: CASSLGLAGDTDTQYF. The CDR3, as DNA: TGTGCCAGCAGCTTAGGGCTAGCGGGAGACACAGATACGCAGTATTTT. This chain connects TRBV7-9 to TRBJ2-3; 10 bases align to TRBD2. V lost 1 base, J lost 2 bases, and 3 bases stayed unmatched. Germline V gives CDR1 SEHNR, CDR2 FQNEAQ (reference sequence). The CDR3 length is 16 residues.

This chain connects TRBV6-1 to TRBJ2-1; D is unresolved. Germline V gives CDR1 MNHNS, CDR2 SASEGT. The CDR3 has 14 residues. V lost 2 bases and J lost 6, with 11 bases in between. The CDR3 DNA reads TGTGCCAGCAGTGAACAAACTACCCTCAATGAGCAGTTCTTC. Its protein product is CASSEQTTLNEQFF.

This rearrangement joins TRBV15 to TRBJ2-5, with D possibly matching TRBD2 (5 bases). Germline-derived CDR1 and CDR2 are LNHNV and YYDKDF (reference sequence). This CDR3 has 13 residues. The V end was cut by 6 bases, the J end by 2 bases, with 10 bases between. CDR3 sequence reads: CATSRSGQETQYF. The CDR3 DNA is TGTGCCACCAGTAGAAGCGGTCAAGAGACCCAGTACTTC.

The chain couples TRBV13 to TRBJ1-6; perhaps TRBD1 as D (6 bases). The CDR3 totals 13 residues. Germline V gene sequence: CDR1 PRHDT, CDR2 FYEKMQ (reference sequence). V was clipped by 4 bases and J by 16 bases, with 17 bases between them. The DNA of the CDR3 is TGTGCCAGCAGCTCCAGGGGTCTTGCCGGGCTCCACTTT. Translation: CASSSRGLAGLHF.

The rearrangement links TRBV28 to TRBJ1-2; 8 bases are shared with TRBD1. Germline lookup yields CDR1 MDHEN and CDR2 SYDVKM. With 6 bases clipped from V and 5 bases from J, the junction kept 11 bases outside the gene matches. The length of the CDR3 is 15 residues. CDR3 protein: CASSPGGTGYYGYTF. In DNA form, the CDR3 reads TGTGCCAGCAGCCCAGGAGGGACAGGATATTATGGCTACACCTTC.

V usage is TRBV27 and J usage is TRBJ1-6, with 9 bases identical to TRBD1. With V trimmed by 3 bases and J by 7 bases, 4 bases remained unmatched. CDR3 length: 15 residues. Per the germline V gene, CDR1 is MNHEY and CDR2 is SMNVEV (reference sequence). CDR3 nucleotide sequence: TGTGCCAGCAGTTTGGACAGGGGTAAGAATTCACCCCTCCACTTT. It specifies CASSLDRGKNSPLHF.

The CDR3 is CASSVQANTEAFF. The DNA of the CDR3 is TGTGCCAGCAGCGTTCAGGCGAACACTGAAGCTTTCTTT. The chain uses TRBV9 and TRBJ1-1; D not certain. V lost 2 bases and J 1 base, leaving 6 bases between the germline ends. Per germline, CDR1 SGDLS and CDR2 YYNGEE. The CDR3 runs 13 residues.

The chain uses TRBV28 and TRBJ2-7; no clear D. The V and J ends lost 4 bases and 3 bases respectively, with 13 bases between them. The CDR3 contains 14 residues. Germline V gene sequence: CDR1 MDHEN, CDR2 SYDVKM. The CDR3 region is CASSSLLRLYEQYF. CDR3 in DNA: TGTGCCAGCAGTTCTCTCCTCCGACTCTACGAGCAGTACTTC.

V is TRBV28 and J is TRBJ2-1, with TRBD2 as a possible D gene (5 bases). V lost 2 bases, J lost 10 bases, and 9 bases lay in between. The germline V gene encodes CDR1 MDHEN and CDR2 SYDVKM. The CDR3 consists of 12 residues. CDR3 residues: CASSLEGREQFF. The CDR3 DNA follows: TGTGCCAGCAGTTTAGAGGGCCGGGAGCAGTTCTTC.

The V gene is TRBV6-6, the J gene TRBJ2-7; no clear D. V dropped 5 bases and J dropped 5 bases, with 10 bases sitting between them. CDR1 MNHNY and CDR2 SVGAGI come from the germline V gene (reference sequence). The CDR3 runs 12 residues. This CDR3 reads CASSTPSDEQYF. The CDR3 DNA sequence: TGTGCCAGCAGTACCCCAAGCGACGAGCAGTACTTC.

In its sample, this clone was seen a few times. This chain connects TRBV7-9 to TRBJ2-5, with 9 nucleotides matching TRBD1. The CDR3 contains 15 residues. V trimming: 6 bases; J trimming: 1 base; junction bases outside the gene matches: 6. Germline V gene lookup returns CDR1 SEHNR and CDR2 FQNEAQ (reference sequence). CDR3 nucleotide sequence: TGTGCCAGCAGTTACGGACAGGGGAGCCAAGAGACCCAGTACTTC. Translated: CASSYGQGSQETQYF.

The chain carries TRBV30 and TRBJ2-6, with D perhaps TRBD1 (6 bases). This CDR3 comprises 16 residues. Looked up from germline, CDR1 is GTSNPN and CDR2 is SVGIG (reference sequence). Trimming shortened V by 4 bases and J by 0 bases, and 13 bases separated the two germline ends. CDR3 in DNA: TGTGCCTGGATTAGTGGACAGTTCTCTGGGGCCAACGTCCTGACTTTC. Translated, it gives CAWISGQFSGANVLTF.

The V call is TRBV5-1, the J call TRBJ2-7; 7 positions agree with TRBD1. The junction had 10 bases not matched to a gene; V was cut back by 4 bases and J by 3 bases. In germline, CDR1 is SGHRS, CDR2 YFSETQ. This CDR3 has 15 residues. CDR3 sequence: CASSRTGEEDYEQYF. CDR3 in DNA: TGCGCCAGCAGCCGCACAGGGGAAGAGGACTACGAGCAGTACTTC.

The chain joins TRBV7-9 to TRBJ1-5; D gene ambiguous. This CDR3 spans 13 amino acids. Looked up from germline, CDR1 is SEHNR and CDR2 is FQNEAQ (reference sequence). Trimming pared 11 bases from V and 2 bases from J, leaving 13 bases between. CDR3 nucleotides: TGTGCCTGTACGACATCAGGCAATCAGCCCCAGCATTTT. Translating gives CACTTSGNQPQHF. Variable domain in full (rest from reference TRBV7-9 and TRBJ1-5): DTGVSQNPRHKITKRGQNVTFRCDPISEHNRLYWYRQTLGQGPEFLTYFQNEAQLEKSRLLSDRFSAERPKGSFSTLEIQRTEQGDSAMYLCACTTSGNQPQHFGDGTRLSIL.

Only one count was recorded for this clone. The V and J genes are TRBV5-5 and TRBJ1-1; no reliable D call. Trimming pared 4 bases from V and 3 bases from J, leaving 16 bases between. In germline, CDR1 is SGHKS, CDR2 YYEKEE (reference sequence). The CDR3 has 15 residues. The CDR3 spells CASSTTGRWDTEAFF. The CDR3 DNA sequence: TGTGCCAGCAGCACCACGGGTCGATGGGACACTGAAGCTTTCTTT.

This clone was observed a single time. The rearrangement links TRBV10-3 to TRBJ1-2, with D possibly matching TRBD1 (5 bases). CDR3 length: 15 amino acids. Trimming pared 10 bases from V and 8 bases from J, leaving 26 bases between. CDR1 and CDR2 (germline): ENHRY, SYGVKD. CDR3 amino acids: CATVKGTGELSGYTF. As DNA, the CDR3 is TGTGCCACCGTGAAGGGGACGGGGGAATTAAGCGGCTACACCTTC.

The chain combines TRBV5-1 with TRBJ2-1, with D maybe TRBD2 (5 bases). Germline V gene sequence: CDR1 SGHRS, CDR2 YFSETQ. V lost 0 bases, J lost 2 bases, and 9 bases lay in between. The CDR3 consists of 15 residues. The CDR3 DNA sequence: TGCGCCAGCAGCTTGGAGAGCGGAGCCTACAATGAGCAGTTCTTC. Translated, it gives CASSLESGAYNEQFF.

The chain recombines TRBV10-1 with TRBJ2-1; 7 bases are shared with TRBD2. With V trimmed by 2 bases and J by 1 base, 2 bases remained unmatched. Germline-derived CDR1 and CDR2 are WNHNN and SYGVQD (reference sequence). This CDR3 spans 15 amino acids. The CDR3 region has the DNA TGCGCCAGCAGTGAGGCGGGAGTATCCTACAATGAGCAGTTCTTC. Protein product: CASSEAGVSYNEQFF.

V is TRBV7-3 and J is TRBJ2-2; 8 bases match TRBD2. CDR1 and CDR2 (germline): SGHTA, FQGTGA. This CDR3 has 16 residues. V was pared by 5 bases and J by 8 bases, with 13 bases of the junction left unmatched. CDR3 sequence: CASSPGTRDAPGELFF. DNA for the CDR3: TGTGCCAGCAGCCCCGGGACTAGAGATGCCCCGGGGGAGCTGTTTTTT.

The rearrangement joins TRBV5-5 to TRBJ1-1; D may be TRBD1 (6 bases). The CDR3 loop spans 17 amino acids. Germline lookup yields CDR1 SGHKS and CDR2 YYEKEE (reference sequence). The V end lost 3 bases, the J end lost 0 bases, and 18 bases lay between the germline ends. The CDR3 DNA reads TGTGCCAGCAGCTCCATCCCGGGACAAACATTGAACACTGAAGCTTTCTTT. Its translation: CASSSIPGQTLNTEAFF.

This chain connects TRBV7-6 to TRBJ1-2, with 7 nucleotides matching TRBD1. CDR3 size: 17 residues. Germline loops: CDR1 SGHVS, CDR2 FNYEAQ. Trimming took 1 base from V and 7 from J; bases not matched to a gene: 15. This CDR3 is CASSLDTPTGNSRGYTF. CDR3 DNA sequence: TGTGCCAGCAGCTTAGATACACCGACAGGGAATTCGCGTGGCTACACCTTC. The variable domain in full, with the rest retrieved from reference TRBV7-6 and TRBJ1-2, is GAGVSQSPRYKVTKRGQDVALRCDPISGHVSLYWYRQALGQGPEFLTYFNYEAQQDKSGLPNDRFSAERPEGSISTLTIQRTEQRDSAMYRCASSLDTPTGNSRGYTFGSGTRLTVV.